The T cell receptor (beta chain) described here comes from a study of T cells in Graves' hyperthyroidism and ophthalmopathy. Broader study findings: Most clonotypes expanded in thyroid above 0.001 were likewise present in blood.

More than 9.5 ml fresh peripheral blood yielded the PBMCs. The CDR3 has 16 residues. Germline lookup yields CDR1 SGDLS and CDR2 YYNGEE. V gave up 0 bases and J gave up 6 bases; unmatched junction bases: 4. RNA transcripts gave rise to amplified TCR beta CDR3 regions. First-round RT-PCR of the TCR CDR3 relied on the HTBI primer set. From the multiplex PCR reads, TCRdb called clonotypes with MiXCR, one entry per CDR3 protein. The repertoire holds some 490,000 distinct CDR3 sequences, about 16% seen once, with 25% to 30% in the top ten. Many counts were recorded for this clonotype. The antigen remains unidentified.

V gene TRBV9 combines with J gene TRBJ2-1; 12 nucleotides line up with TRBD2. The receptor was derived from a woman in her 30s with Graves' ophthalmopathy. The sequenced material came from blood. The CDR3 loop reads CASSVGLAGASNEQFF. DNA of the CDR3: TGTGCCAGCAGCGTAGGACTAGCGGGAGCAAGCAATGAGCAGTTCTTC.